This T cell receptor (beta chain) was sequenced for a study of shared clonotypes between healthy human individuals. Sequencing was performed with immunoSEQ multiplex PCR; in TCRdb, only in-frame clones are kept and a portion is missing. The sample has over a million clones, 75% seen once; the top ten hold about 1.5%. General observations from the study: Relative to clonotypes present in all four donors, those not shared had lower generation probabilities. For naive CD4 cells, roughly 5.5% of clonotypes were shared across a handful of donors.

Nashville, Tennessee was home to all donors, each a Caucasian adult. The CDR3 is made up of 11 amino acids. The ends were cut back, 4 bases at V and 8 bases at J, with 11 bases in the middle. Germline V gives CDR1 GTSNPN, CDR2 SVGIG (reference sequence). A word on this clone: Its cognate antigen is unknown.

The rearrangement joins TRBV30 to TRBJ1-1; a possible D gene is TRBD1 (6 bases). The TCR comes from a young man in good health. Sequenced material: memory CD4+ T cells sorted from blood. Subset denoted: CD45RA-negative fraction. The CDR3 loop is CAWKGQHEAFF. The CDR3 region has the DNA TGTGCCTGGAAAGGACAGCACGAAGCTTTCTTT.